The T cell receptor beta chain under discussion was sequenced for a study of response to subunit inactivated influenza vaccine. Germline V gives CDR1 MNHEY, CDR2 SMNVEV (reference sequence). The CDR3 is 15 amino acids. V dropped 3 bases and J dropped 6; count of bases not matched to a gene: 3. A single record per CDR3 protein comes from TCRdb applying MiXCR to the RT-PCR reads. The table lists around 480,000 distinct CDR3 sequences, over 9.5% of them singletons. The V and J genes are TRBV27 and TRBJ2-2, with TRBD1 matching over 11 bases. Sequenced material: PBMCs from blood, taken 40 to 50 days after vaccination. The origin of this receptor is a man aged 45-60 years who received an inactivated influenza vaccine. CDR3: CASSFRTGGPGELFF. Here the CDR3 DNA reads TGTGCCAGCAGTTTTCGGACAGGGGGCCCCGGGGAGCTGTTTTTT.